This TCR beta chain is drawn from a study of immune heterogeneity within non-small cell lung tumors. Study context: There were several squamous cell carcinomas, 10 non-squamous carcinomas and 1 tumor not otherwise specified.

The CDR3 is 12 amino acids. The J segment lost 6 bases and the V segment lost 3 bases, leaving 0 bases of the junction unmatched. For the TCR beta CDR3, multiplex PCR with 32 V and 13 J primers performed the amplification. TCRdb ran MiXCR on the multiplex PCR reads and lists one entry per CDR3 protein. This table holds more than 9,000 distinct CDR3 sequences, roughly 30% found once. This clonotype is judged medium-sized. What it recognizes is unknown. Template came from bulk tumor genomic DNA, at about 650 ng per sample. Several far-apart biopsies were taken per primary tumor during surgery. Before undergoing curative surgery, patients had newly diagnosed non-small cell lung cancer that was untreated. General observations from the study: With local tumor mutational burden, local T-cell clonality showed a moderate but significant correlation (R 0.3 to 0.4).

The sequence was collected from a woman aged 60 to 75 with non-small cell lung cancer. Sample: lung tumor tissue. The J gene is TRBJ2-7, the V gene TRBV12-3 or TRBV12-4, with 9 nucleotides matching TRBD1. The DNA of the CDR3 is TGTGCCAGCAGTTTGACAGGGGGCGAGCAGTACTTC. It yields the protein CASSLTGGEQYF.